A selection of T cell receptor beta chains follows, all from one sample in a study of blood T cell repertoires in COVID-19. Method: immunoSEQ multiplex PCR; TCRdb's copy keeps in-frame clones and lacks some. The data show around 270,000 clones, roughly 90% seen once. Source material: peripheral blood. These receptors were collected from a man younger than 45 with active or convalescent COVID-19. The CDR3 runs from the conserved cysteine through the conserved F or W. D genes are given only for firm matches. For some rows the clone size is stated as once, few or many, or as a class when expanded; others skip it.

d_gene: TRBD1; j_gene: TRBJ1-5; abundance: once; v_gene: TRBV7-8; CDR3nt: TGTGCCAGCAGCTTACGGGACAGGGGTCTGGGTGTCGGTCAGCCCCAGCATTTT; CDR3aa: CASSLRDRGLGVGQPQHF
d_gene: TRBD1; j_gene: TRBJ1-2; abundance: many; v_gene: TRBV10-3; CDR3nt: TGTGCCATCAGTGAGGGGGACAGTCGGAATAGGGATGGCTACACCTTC; CDR3aa: CAISEGDSRNRDGYTF
d_gene: -; j_gene: TRBJ2-2; abundance: once; v_gene: TRBV4-3; CDR3nt: TGCGCCAGCAGCCAGGAGCCTATAGTGTTGGGGGAGCTGTTTTTT; CDR3aa: CASSQEPIVLGELFF
d_gene: -; j_gene: TRBJ2-1; abundance: -; v_gene: TRBV3-1/TRBV3-2; CDR3nt: TGTGCCAGCAGCCCCGGGCCCCGAGGGAGCTCCTACAATGAGCAGTTCTTC; CDR3aa: CASSPGPRGSSYNEQFF
d_gene: -; j_gene: TRBJ2-1; abundance: -; v_gene: TRBV9; CDR3nt: TGTGCCAGCAGCGTAACGGGAAGCTCCTACAATGAGCAGTTCTTC; CDR3aa: CASSVTGSSYNEQFF
d_gene: -; j_gene: TRBJ2-7; abundance: few; v_gene: TRBV2; CDR3nt: TGTGCCAGCAGTTTCTCGTCCTACGAGCAGTACTTC; CDR3aa: CASSFSSYEQYF
d_gene: TRBD1; j_gene: TRBJ2-1; abundance: -; v_gene: TRBV27; CDR3nt: TGTGCCAGCAGTCCAAGACACCCGGGACAGGACAATGAGCAGTTCTTC; CDR3aa: CASSPRHPGQDNEQFF
d_gene: -; j_gene: TRBJ1-1; abundance: -; v_gene: TRBV19; CDR3nt: TGTGCCAGTAGTCGCCCGGGACAAAAGCGCAAAGCTTTCTTT; CDR3aa: CASSRPGQKRKAFF
d_gene: -; j_gene: TRBJ2-7; abundance: -; v_gene: TRBV6-2/TRBV6-3; CDR3nt: TGTGCCAGCAGTTACCCGCACCCGGGTACGACCTACGAGCAGTACTTC; CDR3aa: CASSYPHPGTTYEQYF
d_gene: TRBD1; j_gene: TRBJ1-5; abundance: once; v_gene: TRBV6-1; CDR3nt: TGTGCCAGCAGTGAGGATCAGGGGGTTAGCAATCAGCCCCAGCATTTT; CDR3aa: CASSEDQGVSNQPQHF
d_gene: -; j_gene: TRBJ1-1; abundance: -; v_gene: TRBV6-6; CDR3nt: TGTGCCAGCAGTCAGCCGACAGGAAACACTGAAGCTTTCTTT; CDR3aa: CASSQPTGNTEAFF
d_gene: TRBD1; j_gene: TRBJ1-4; abundance: -; v_gene: TRBV11-2; CDR3nt: TGTGCCAGCAACCCCGGGACAGGGCCCAATGAAAAACTGTTTTTT; CDR3aa: CASNPGTGPNEKLFF
d_gene: -; j_gene: TRBJ2-3; abundance: -; v_gene: TRBV9; CDR3nt: TGTGCCAGCAGCCAGACCCGGGGGGCCTCGGATACGCAGTATTTT; CDR3aa: CASSQTRGASDTQYF
d_gene: -; j_gene: TRBJ2-7; abundance: -; v_gene: TRBV6-5; CDR3nt: TGTGCCAGCAGTTTTGGGGAGGCGTCCTACGAGCAGTACTTC; CDR3aa: CASSFGEASYEQYF
d_gene: TRBD1; j_gene: TRBJ2-7; abundance: -; v_gene: TRBV7-6; CDR3nt: TGTGCCAGCAGCTTAGGGGTTGGACAGGTCTACGAGCAGTACTTC; CDR3aa: CASSLGVGQVYEQYF
d_gene: -; j_gene: TRBJ1-1; abundance: -; v_gene: TRBV5-1; CDR3nt: TGCGCCAGCAGCTTCGCCTCGAGGACTGAAGCTTTCTTT; CDR3aa: CASSFASRTEAFF
d_gene: -; j_gene: TRBJ1-1; abundance: -; v_gene: TRBV7-2; CDR3nt: TGTGCCAGCAGCTTTTTAGCGAGGAACACTGAAGCTTTCTTT; CDR3aa: CASSFLARNTEAFF
d_gene: TRBD1; j_gene: TRBJ2-7; abundance: -; v_gene: TRBV9; CDR3nt: TGTGCCAGCAGCGTAGGGACAGGGAACGAGCAGTACTTC; CDR3aa: CASSVGTGNEQYF
d_gene: TRBD1; j_gene: TRBJ1-1; abundance: few; v_gene: TRBV6-5; CDR3nt: TGTGCCAGCAGTTACTCGGGACAGCGGAACACTGAAGCTTTCTTT; CDR3aa: CASSYSGQRNTEAFF
d_gene: TRBD2; j_gene: TRBJ2-3; abundance: -; v_gene: TRBV7-6; CDR3nt: TGTGCCAGCAGCTCTTTAGCGGGGGGGGGCCGCGCAGATACGCAGTATTTT; CDR3aa: CASSSLAGGGRADTQYF
d_gene: -; j_gene: TRBJ1-4; abundance: -; v_gene: TRBV6-5; CDR3nt: TGTGCCAGCAGTAGGGGAACGAGCGAAAAACTGTTTTTT; CDR3aa: CASSRGTSEKLFF
d_gene: TRBD2; j_gene: TRBJ2-1; abundance: -; v_gene: TRBV27; CDR3nt: TGTGCCAGCACTGAAATGCCCGGGGGGATTTACGAGCAGTTCTTC; CDR3aa: CASTEMPGGIYEQFF
d_gene: -; j_gene: TRBJ2-1; abundance: once; v_gene: TRBV6-5; CDR3nt: TGTGCCAGCAGTTACTCGGCAAGCAATGAGCAGTTCTTC; CDR3aa: CASSYSASNEQFF
d_gene: TRBD1; j_gene: TRBJ2-7; abundance: -; v_gene: TRBV9; CDR3nt: TGTGCCAGCAGCGTGTCGGACAGGGGCACCTACGAGCAGTACTTC; CDR3aa: CASSVSDRGTYEQYF
d_gene: -; j_gene: TRBJ1-6; abundance: -; v_gene: TRBV5-1; CDR3nt: TGCGCCAGCAGCTTGCCGGGGGAGAATTCACCCCTCCACTTT; CDR3aa: CASSLPGENSPLHF
d_gene: TRBD2; j_gene: TRBJ2-1; abundance: -; v_gene: TRBV19; CDR3nt: TGTGCCAGTAGTACAGCCGGGGGGAATGAGCAGTTCTTC; CDR3aa: CASSTAGGNEQFF
d_gene: TRBD2; j_gene: TRBJ2-2; abundance: -; v_gene: TRBV5-4; CDR3nt: TGTGCCAGCAGCTTAGGACAAGGGTCGACGTCGGCGGGGGGCCACTGGAAGCTGTTTTTT; CDR3aa: CASSLGQGSTSAGGHWKLFF
d_gene: -; j_gene: TRBJ1-2; abundance: -; v_gene: TRBV6-2/TRBV6-3; CDR3nt: TGTGCCAGCAGCCGGGCCATCGGTGGCTACACCTTC; CDR3aa: CASSRAIGGYTF
d_gene: -; j_gene: TRBJ1-1; abundance: -; v_gene: TRBV7-2; CDR3nt: TGTGCCAGCAGCCCCACCGGGCGGGCGGTTACTGAAGCTTTCTTT; CDR3aa: CASSPTGRAVTEAFF
d_gene: TRBD1; j_gene: TRBJ2-3; abundance: -; v_gene: TRBV9; CDR3nt: TGTGCCAGCAGCTCCCCGGTGGGGACAGCGGAGACAGATACGCAGTATTTT; CDR3aa: CASSSPVGTAETDTQYF
d_gene: TRBD1; j_gene: TRBJ2-7; abundance: -; v_gene: TRBV16; CDR3nt: TGTGCCAGCAGCCGCGGACAGGGGTACGAGCAGTACTTC; CDR3aa: CASSRGQGYEQYF
d_gene: -; j_gene: TRBJ1-6; abundance: -; v_gene: TRBV21-1; CDR3nt: TGTGCCAGCAGCAAAGGGGACAGGGCTGGTAGTTCACCCCTCCACTTT; CDR3aa: CASSKGDRAGSSPLHF
d_gene: -; j_gene: TRBJ1-6; abundance: -; v_gene: TRBV11-3; CDR3nt: TGTGCCAGCAGCTTAAGGACAGATTCACCCCTCCACTTT; CDR3aa: CASSLRTDSPLHF
d_gene: -; j_gene: TRBJ1-3; abundance: once; v_gene: TRBV7-6; CDR3nt: TGTGCCAGCAGCTTAGTCTCGGGTTCAGGAAACACCATATATTTT; CDR3aa: CASSLVSGSGNTIYF
d_gene: -; j_gene: TRBJ2-1; abundance: -; v_gene: TRBV23-1; CDR3nt: TGCGCCAGCAGTCGGGGGACTCCTGCCTACAATGAGCAGTTCTTC; CDR3aa: CASSRGTPAYNEQFF
d_gene: -; j_gene: TRBJ1-1; abundance: -; v_gene: TRBV5-1; CDR3nt: TGCGCCAGCCGTCTCACAGGGAAGAACACTGAAGCTTTCTTT; CDR3aa: CASRLTGKNTEAFF
d_gene: -; j_gene: TRBJ1-2; abundance: once; v_gene: TRBV19; CDR3nt: TGTGCCAGTAGTATAGACCGGGACACGGCTTATGGCTACACCTTC; CDR3aa: CASSIDRDTAYGYTF
d_gene: TRBD2; j_gene: TRBJ2-3; abundance: -; v_gene: TRBV3-1/TRBV3-2; CDR3nt: TGTGCCAGCAGCCAAGGGTTGGGAGCGGGGGGTCACACAGATACGCAGTATTTT; CDR3aa: CASSQGLGAGGHTDTQYF
d_gene: -; j_gene: TRBJ2-2; abundance: once; v_gene: TRBV19; CDR3nt: TGTGCCAGTAGTTTGGCCGCCACGAACACCGGGGAGCTGTTTTTT; CDR3aa: CASSLAATNTGELFF
d_gene: -; j_gene: TRBJ1-4; abundance: -; v_gene: TRBV2; CDR3nt: TGTGCCAGCAGGCACAGATCATCCTCCCCAACTAATGAAAAACTGTTTTTT; CDR3aa: CASRHRSSSPTNEKLFF
d_gene: TRBD2; j_gene: TRBJ2-3; abundance: -; v_gene: TRBV10-2; CDR3nt: TGCGCCAGCTCCCAAAATAGCGGGGGAACCACAGATACGCAGTATTTT; CDR3aa: CASSQNSGGTTDTQYF
d_gene: -; j_gene: TRBJ1-2; abundance: -; v_gene: TRBV9; CDR3nt: TGTGCCAGCAGCGGTGGGAGGTTGGATGGCTACACCTTC; CDR3aa: CASSGGRLDGYTF
d_gene: -; j_gene: TRBJ1-1; abundance: -; v_gene: TRBV19; CDR3nt: TGTGCCAGTAGCGCCGATCATCGGACTGAAGCTTTCTTT; CDR3aa: CASSADHRTEAFF
d_gene: TRBD1; j_gene: TRBJ1-6; abundance: -; v_gene: TRBV7-2; CDR3nt: TGTGCCAGCAGCCTGGGACAGGTTAATTCACCCCTCCACTTT; CDR3aa: CASSLGQVNSPLHF
d_gene: -; j_gene: TRBJ1-6; abundance: -; v_gene: TRBV19; CDR3nt: TGTGCCAGTAGTATCGGGGGGACCTATAATTCACCCCTCCACTTT; CDR3aa: CASSIGGTYNSPLHF
d_gene: -; j_gene: TRBJ2-2; abundance: -; v_gene: TRBV11-2; CDR3nt: TGTGCCAGCAGCGCTAGGAACACCGGGGAGCTGTTTTTT; CDR3aa: CASSARNTGELFF
d_gene: -; j_gene: TRBJ1-4; abundance: -; v_gene: TRBV19; CDR3nt: TGTGCCAGTAGTGTACAGGGCACTGAAAAACTGTTTTTT; CDR3aa: CASSVQGTEKLFF
d_gene: -; j_gene: TRBJ2-7; abundance: -; v_gene: TRBV5-6; CDR3nt: TGTGCCAGCGGGGGGGCTTCGTACGAGCAGTACTTC; CDR3aa: CASGGASYEQYF
d_gene: -; j_gene: TRBJ1-1; abundance: -; v_gene: TRBV7-2; CDR3nt: TGTGCCAGCAGCTTATCCGGGGGGTACACTGAAGCTTTCTTT; CDR3aa: CASSLSGGYTEAFF
d_gene: TRBD1; j_gene: TRBJ1-2; abundance: -; v_gene: TRBV11-1; CDR3nt: TGTGCCAGCAGCGGACTGACAGGGACGGTATACTATGGCTACACCTTC; CDR3aa: CASSGLTGTVYYGYTF
d_gene: TRBD1; j_gene: TRBJ2-3; abundance: -; v_gene: TRBV4-2; CDR3nt: TGTGCCAGCAGCCAGGAACGACAGGGGATATTGGATACGCAGTATTTT; CDR3aa: CASSQERQGILDTQYF
d_gene: -; j_gene: TRBJ1-1; abundance: -; v_gene: TRBV5-1; CDR3nt: TGCGCCAGCAGCTTGGTCCCATCCGGGCGCGGGGCTTTCTTT; CDR3aa: CASSLVPSGRGAFF
d_gene: -; j_gene: TRBJ1-5; abundance: -; v_gene: TRBV15; CDR3nt: TGTGCCACCAGCAGAGGGGGCCCGACAGAGGATCAGCCCCAGCATTTT; CDR3aa: CATSRGGPTEDQPQHF